The next 31 T cell receptor beta chains were all read from a single sample in a study of blood T cell repertoires in COVID-19. Sequencing was performed with immunoSEQ multiplex PCR; in TCRdb, only in-frame clones are kept and a portion is missing. The table includes around 94,000 clones, more than 90% detected once. The sequencing sample was made of peripheral blood. These receptors all stem from a woman in her fifties or sixties with COVID-19, enrolled during active disease.

The rearrangement joins TRBV5-1 to TRBJ1-2; D might be TRBD1 (6 bases). V lost 4 bases and J 8 bases, leaving 18 bases between the germline ends. The CDR3 has 14 amino acids. Germline CDR1 and CDR2: SGHRS and YFSETQ. The CDR3 DNA reads as TGCGCCAGCAGCGCTGGCCCACGTGGGGGCGGCTACACCTTC. This translates into CASSAGPRGGGYTF. Complete variable domain (other parts from reference TRBV5-1 and TRBJ1-2): KAGVTQTPRYLIKTRGQQVTLSCSPISGHRSVSWYQQTPGQGLQFLFEYFSETQRNKGNFPGRFSGRQFSNSRSEMNVSTLELGDSALYLCASSAGPRGGGYTFGSGTRLTVV.

The genes are TRBV25-1 and TRBJ1-2; TRBD1 aligns across 8 bases. The CDR3 is 15 amino acids. Germline lookup yields CDR1 MGHDK and CDR2 SYGVNS. The V segment lost 6 bases and the J segment 4 bases; nucleotides outside the gene matches: 10. CDR3 bases: TGTGCCAGCAGAGAGCAGGGGGCCGCGAGCTATGGCTACACCTTC. Its translation is CASREQGAASYGYTF.

The genes are TRBV9 and TRBJ1-2, with TRBD1 matching over 9 bases. From germline, CDR1 is SGDLS and CDR2 YYNGEE. Unmatched junction bases numbered 5, after V lost 2 bases and J lost 3 bases. The CDR3 sequence is 15 residues long. The CDR3 DNA sequence: TGTGCCAGCAGCGTCCGACAGGGGGTAGACTATGGCTACACCTTC. It is translated as CASSVRQGVDYGYTF.

The V call is TRBV5-6, the J call TRBJ1-2, with TRBD1 matching 10 bases. V shed 6 bases, J shed 0 bases, and the junction held 8 bases outside the gene matches. This CDR3 has 16 amino acids. CDR1 is SGHDT, CDR2 YYEEEE, per germline. CDR3 amino acids: CASTPPGTGANYGYTF. The CDR3 DNA reads as TGTGCCAGCACCCCCCCGGGGACAGGGGCTAACTATGGCTACACCTTC.

CDR3 bases: TGTGCCAGCAGTCAGGGGGCGCGGCAGCCCCAGCATTTT. Protein sequence: CASSQGARQPQHF. The chain combines TRBV12-3 or TRBV12-4 with TRBJ1-5; TRBD1 matches at 8 bases. V shed 5 bases, J shed 7 bases, and the junction held 4 bases outside the gene matches. The CDR3 runs 13 residues.

This clone has only one observation. CDR3 in DNA: TGTGCTAGTGGTTTGGTAACTAGCGGGAACACCGGGGAGCTGTTTTTT. Translating it yields CASGLVTSGNTGELFF. This sequence joins TRBV12-5 and TRBJ2-2; 8 bases are shared with TRBD2. V lost 0 bases to trimming and J lost 1 base; unmatched junction nucleotides: 1. This CDR3 is built from 16 residues. Germline V gives CDR1 LGHNT, CDR2 FRNRAP.

This chain joins TRBV10-2 and TRBJ2-3; TRBD2 might be the D (5 bases). The V gene's germline CDR1 is WSHSY and CDR2 SAAADI. V was trimmed by 6 bases and J by 1 base, leaving 8 bases between them. The CDR3 loop spans 13 amino acids. CDR3 residues: CASSGVGTDTQYF. The DNA of the CDR3 is TGCGCCAGCAGCGGGGTAGGCACAGATACGCAGTATTTT.

The gene calls are TRBV5-6 and TRBJ1-1; the D gene is possibly TRBD1 (5 bases). The CDR3 extends over 14 amino acids. Trimming pared 4 bases from V and 7 bases from J, leaving 17 bases between. Germline CDR1 SGHDT, CDR2 YYEEEE. Here the CDR3 DNA reads TGTGCCAGCAGCGAAACAGGTGAACATGGTGAAGCTTTCTTT. Its protein is CASSETGEHGEAFF.

This chain uses TRBV7-9 with TRBJ1-6; D is ambiguous. Trimming shortened V by 3 bases and J by 7 bases, and 7 bases separated the two germline ends. Germline lookup yields CDR1 SEHNR and CDR2 FQNEAQ (reference sequence). The CDR3 runs to 13 residues. The CDR3 spells CASSFYQNSPLHF. For the CDR3, the DNA is TGTGCCAGCAGCTTTTATCAGAATTCACCCCTCCACTTT.

CDR3 region: CASSVWDRNYNEQFF. The DNA for the CDR3 is TGTGCCAGCAGCGTGTGGGACAGAAACTACAATGAGCAGTTCTTC. This chain uses TRBV9 with TRBJ2-1; 7 nucleotides match TRBD1. The CDR3 spans 15 residues. Germline assignment: CDR1 SGDLS and CDR2 YYNGEE. With V trimmed by 2 bases and J by 3 bases, 5 bases remained unmatched.

In this sample, this clone turned up once. This sequence joins TRBV28 and TRBJ1-4; a possible D gene is TRBD1 (5 bases). The CDR3 spans 16 residues. Germline assignment: CDR1 MDHEN and CDR2 SYDVKM. Trimming shortened V by 4 bases and J by 1 base, and 13 bases separated the two germline ends. CDR3 DNA sequence: TGTGCCAGCAGTTCGAGGAGGGGAGAAACTAATGAAAAACTGTTTTTT. Its protein is CASSSRRGETNEKLFF.

V is TRBV29-1 and J is TRBJ2-1, with TRBD2 as a possible D gene (6 bases). Trimming took off 7 bases at V and 3 bases at J, with 7 bases between the two ends. CDR1 is SQVTM, CDR2 ANQGSEA, per germline. CDR3 length: 11 residues. The CDR3 region is CSGDFYNEQFF. Here the CDR3 DNA reads TGCAGCGGGGACTTCTACAATGAGCAGTTCTTC.

V usage is TRBV6-6 and J usage is TRBJ2-3, with D tentatively TRBD2 (5 bases). Trimming took off 5 bases at V and 7 bases at J, with 25 bases between the two ends. Germline CDR1 and CDR2: MNHNY and SVGAGI (reference sequence). The CDR3 loop spans 17 amino acids. The CDR3: CASSPAHFGSVSYTQYF. The CDR3 DNA reads TGTGCCAGCAGTCCGGCCCACTTCGGTAGCGTCTCATATACGCAGTATTTT.

J is TRBJ1-1 and V is TRBV10-3; TRBD1 is a possible D gene (6 bases). The CDR3 sequence is 14 residues long. Germline CDR1 ENHRY, CDR2 SYGVKD. With 6 bases removed from V and 1 base from J, the gap between germline ends came to 12 bases. The CDR3 region is CAIRQQGENTEAFF. Here the CDR3 DNA reads TGTGCCATCAGGCAACAGGGCGAGAACACTGAAGCTTTCTTT.

This chain uses TRBV5-4 with TRBJ2-5, with 11 bases aligning to TRBD2. CDR1 and CDR2 (germline): SGHNT, YYREEE (reference sequence). The CDR3 is made up of 18 amino acids. Trimming cost V 4 bases and J 4 bases; bases outside gene matches: 15. CDR3 region: CASSLRTSGFGGGETQYF. CDR3 sequence (DNA): TGTGCCAGCAGCCTAAGGACTAGCGGGTTTGGAGGGGGAGAGACCCAGTACTTC.

The chain combines TRBV7-2 with TRBJ1-3, with 8 bases that match TRBD1. V was pared by 5 bases and J by 0 bases, with 6 bases of the junction left unmatched. The CDR3 length is 16 residues. Per germline, CDR1 SGHTA and CDR2 FQGNSA. The CDR3 loop is CASSPRQGISGNTIYF. Written as DNA, the CDR3 is TGTGCCAGCAGCCCCAGACAGGGGATCTCTGGAAACACCATATATTTT.

J is TRBJ1-1 and V is TRBV30; D is unresolved. Trimming pared 0 bases from V and 7 bases from J, leaving 9 bases between. Germline lookup yields CDR1 GTSNPN and CDR2 SVGIG (reference sequence). The CDR3 runs 12 residues. CDR3: CAWSVRGYEAFF. CDR3 nucleotide sequence: TGTGCCTGGAGTGTACGAGGATATGAAGCTTTCTTT.

This chain links TRBV2 with TRBJ2-1, with 13 bases fitting TRBD2. The CDR3 runs 16 residues. Losses at the gene ends were 7 bases for V and 7 bases for J; bases not matched to a gene: 10. CDR1 SNHLY and CDR2 FYNNEI come from the germline V gene. The CDR3 nucleotides read TGTGCCAGCACCCCCCCGGGACTAGCGGGGATGAATGAGCAGTTCTTC. The encoded protein is CASTPPGLAGMNEQFF.

The chain joins TRBV19 to TRBJ1-1, with TRBD1 as a possible D gene (6 bases). Trimming shortened V by 7 bases and J by 6 bases, and 27 bases separated the two germline ends. The CDR3 is made up of 17 amino acids. Germline V gives CDR1 LNHDA, CDR2 SQIVND (reference sequence). This CDR3 reads CASIQAGPRDTPAEAFF. The CDR3 nucleotides are TGTGCCAGTATCCAAGCCGGGCCCAGGGACACCCCTGCTGAAGCTTTCTTT.

The J gene is TRBJ2-2, the V gene TRBV11-2; a possible D gene is TRBD1 (5 bases). The V end was cut by 1 base, the J end by 4 bases, with 10 bases between. Germline CDR1 and CDR2: SGHAT and FQNNGV. This CDR3 contains 15 residues. The CDR3 protein is CASSLGRATTGELFF. CDR3 DNA: TGTGCCAGCAGCTTAGGCAGGGCGACCACCGGGGAGCTGTTTTTT.

The V call is TRBV10-3, the J call TRBJ2-3; TRBD2 agrees at 7 bases. Germline V gives CDR1 ENHRY, CDR2 SYGVKD. V shed 4 bases and J 2 bases; nucleotides not matched to a gene: 3. This CDR3 has 14 residues. The CDR3 DNA reads as TGTGCCATCAGTGTAGGGACTACCACAGATACGCAGTATTTT. Its protein is CAISVGTTTDTQYF.

The rearrangement uses TRBV4-1 and TRBJ2-7, with TRBD2 matching over 9 bases. The CDR3 consists of 16 residues. From germline, CDR1 is MGHRA and CDR2 YSYEKL. Unmatched junction bases numbered 7, after V lost 0 bases and J lost 4 bases. DNA for the CDR3: TGCGCCAGCAGCCAAGATCCCGCTAGCGGGGAATACGAGCAGTACGTC. Encoded protein: CASSQDPASGEYEQYV.

The chain has TRBV30 and TRBJ2-5; 10 bases map to TRBD2. The J segment lost 2 bases and the V segment lost 4 bases, leaving 4 bases of the junction unmatched. CDR3 length: 14 residues. The V gene's germline CDR1 is GTSNPN and CDR2 SVGIG (reference sequence). The CDR3 nucleotides are TGTGCCTGGAACGAGCGGGGGGGGCAAGAGACCCAGTACTTC. Translating gives CAWNERGGQETQYF.

V is TRBV6-5 and J is TRBJ2-7, with 8 bases identical to TRBD1. Germline V gene sequence: CDR1 MNHEY, CDR2 SVGAGI. Losses at the gene ends were 7 bases for V and 0 bases for J; bases not matched to a gene: 8. The CDR3 totals 15 residues. Here the CDR3 reads CASTQGQVSSYEQYV. As DNA, the CDR3 is TGTGCCAGCACCCAGGGACAGGTGAGCTCCTACGAGCAGTACGTC.

V usage is TRBV19 and J usage is TRBJ2-1; D might be TRBD2 (5 bases). CDR1 and CDR2 (germline): LNHDA, SQIVND (reference sequence). The V gene lost 7 bases and the J gene lost 0 bases, with 10 bases spanning the gap. This CDR3 spans 14 amino acids. As DNA, the CDR3 is TGTGCCAGTAATAGGAGGAGCTCCTACAATGAGCAGTTCTTC. The encoded protein is CASNRRSSYNEQFF.

This sequence joins TRBV5-4 and TRBJ1-2; D uncertain. Germline CDR1 and CDR2: SGHNT and YYREEE (reference sequence). V was trimmed by 4 bases and J by 3 bases, leaving 10 bases between them. The CDR3 has 13 amino acids. DNA of the CDR3: TGTGCCAGCAGCCCTGGCGGAGACTATGGCTACACCTTC. Its protein is CASSPGGDYGYTF.

CDR3: CASSPGGNQPQHF. As DNA, the CDR3 is TGTGCCAGCAGCCCCGGGGGCAATCAGCCCCAGCATTTT. The gene calls are TRBV7-8 and TRBJ1-5; D remains ambiguous. The germline V and J ends were trimmed by 5 bases and 2 bases, with 7 bases remaining between them. CDR1 is SGHVS and CDR2 is FQNEAQ in the germline V gene. This CDR3 has 13 amino acids.

The rearrangement links TRBV27 to TRBJ2-3; D unresolved. The V gene's germline CDR1 is MNHEY and CDR2 SMNVEV (reference sequence). The CDR3 runs 11 residues. V was cut by 6 bases and J by 5 bases, with 6 bases left in between. In nucleotides, the CDR3 is TGTGCCAGCAGATCCCAAGATACGCAGTATTTT. This translates into CASRSQDTQYF.

This rearrangement joins TRBV19 to TRBJ1-1, with D uncertain. This CDR3 has 13 residues. CDR1 and CDR2 (germline): LNHDA, SQIVND (reference sequence). With 0 bases removed from V and 12 bases from J, the gap between germline ends came to 14 bases. The CDR3 nucleotides are TGTGCCAGTAGTATAGATCAAACAGTCTCGTCTTTCTTT. This gives the protein CASSIDQTVSSFF.

V usage is TRBV9 and J usage is TRBJ2-3; D is possibly TRBD2 (5 bases). CDR3 length equals 15 residues. Trimming left V 0 bases short and J 5 bases short, with 13 bases between. Germline values: CDR1 SGDLS, CDR2 YYNGEE. For the CDR3, the DNA is TGTGCCAGCAGCGTAGGAGGGCCTGCATTAGATACGCAGTATTTT. This gives the protein CASSVGGPALDTQYF. Complete variable domain (other parts from reference TRBV9 and TRBJ2-3): DSGVTQTPKHLITATGQRVTLRCSPRSGDLSVYWYQQSLDQGLQFLIQYYNGEERAKGNILERFSAQQFPDLHSELNLSSLELGDSALYFCASSVGGPALDTQYFGPGTRLTVL.

The chain is built from TRBV7-7 and TRBJ2-5; 8 positions match TRBD1. The CDR3 is 14 amino acids. The V gene's germline CDR1 is SSHAT and CDR2 FNYEAQ (reference sequence). V shed 5 bases and J 4 bases; nucleotides not matched to a gene: 6. In DNA, the CDR3 is TGTGCCAGCAGCCCCGACAGGGGAAGAGAGACCCAGTACTTC. This encodes CASSPDRGRETQYF.